Listed below are T cell receptor beta chains from one sample, sequenced in a study of Graves' ophthalmopathy and Graves' hyperthyroidism. A single record per CDR3 protein comes from TCRdb applying MiXCR to the multiplex PCR reads. There are about 600,000 distinct CDR3 sequences in the sample; roughly 40% occur only once, and around 4.6% lies in the top ten. The sample consisted of peripheral blood or thyroid tissue (not recorded which). All receptors come from an adult man with Graves' hyperthyroidism. Both conserved end residues are part of each CDR3. The order of the fields is clone size, D gene, V gene, J gene, CDR3 DNA, CDR3 protein. A D gene is named only where the DNA matches it firmly. A clone size is listed for some rows: how often the clone was seen (once, few, many), or a class if it is expanded.

abundance: many; d_gene: -; v_gene: TRBV7-2; j_gene: TRBJ1-4; CDR3nt: TGTGCCAGCAGCTTATCCACGGGGAAGGGGGAAAAACTGTTTTTT; CDR3aa: CASSLSTGKGEKLFF
abundance: -; d_gene: -; v_gene: TRBV7-3; j_gene: TRBJ2-7; CDR3nt: TGTGCCAGCAGCTTCACGCTTAGGGGCGAGCAGTATTTC; CDR3aa: CASSFTLRGEQYF
abundance: many; d_gene: -; v_gene: TRBV12-3/TRBV12-4; j_gene: TRBJ2-7; CDR3nt: TGTGCCAGCAGTTTCACAGATTTCTACGAGCAGTACTTC; CDR3aa: CASSFTDFYEQYF
abundance: -; d_gene: -; v_gene: TRBV2; j_gene: TRBJ2-7; CDR3nt: TGTGCCAGCTCACCACTGGAAAGCTCCTACGAGCAGTACTTC; CDR3aa: CASSPLESSYEQYF
abundance: many; d_gene: TRBD1; v_gene: TRBV24-1; j_gene: TRBJ2-2; CDR3nt: TGTGCCACCAGTGATCACGACAGGGCGAACACCGGGGAGCTGTTTTTT; CDR3aa: CATSDHDRANTGELFF
abundance: many; d_gene: TRBD1; v_gene: TRBV7-9; j_gene: TRBJ2-2; CDR3nt: TGTGCCAGCAGTAGAGGGACAGGAACGAACACCGGGGAGCTGTTTTTT; CDR3aa: CASSRGTGTNTGELFF
abundance: few; d_gene: TRBD2; v_gene: TRBV29-1; j_gene: TRBJ2-7; CDR3nt: TGCAGCGTTGAAGGTAGCGGGAATTCCTACGAGCAGTACTTC; CDR3aa: CSVEGSGNSYEQYF
abundance: -; d_gene: -; v_gene: TRBV15; j_gene: TRBJ2-1; CDR3nt: TGTGCCACCAGCAGAGATCAGGGGTACAATGAGCAGTTCTTC; CDR3aa: CATSRDQGYNEQFF
abundance: many; d_gene: -; v_gene: TRBV19; j_gene: TRBJ1-2; CDR3nt: TGTGCCAGTACCTCCCGGGCAGGTGGTGGGAACTATGGCTACACCTTC; CDR3aa: CASTSRAGGGNYGYTF
abundance: -; d_gene: -; v_gene: TRBV5-5; j_gene: TRBJ2-7; CDR3nt: TGTGCCAGCAGCGGCAGGGGGGACTACGAGCAGTACTTC; CDR3aa: CASSGRGDYEQYF
abundance: many; d_gene: -; v_gene: TRBV20-1; j_gene: TRBJ2-2; CDR3nt: TGCAGTTCCCGCAGTCCGGGACAAATGAACACCGGGGAGCTGTTTTTT; CDR3aa: CSSRSPGQMNTGELFF
abundance: -; d_gene: -; v_gene: TRBV19; j_gene: TRBJ1-2; CDR3nt: TGTGCCAGTAGTCCCGACAGTATCTATGGCTACACCTTC; CDR3aa: CASSPDSIYGYTF
abundance: few; d_gene: -; v_gene: TRBV7-9; j_gene: TRBJ1-1; CDR3nt: TGTGCCAGCACCCGGGGGGGGGGGGCGGCTGAAGCTTTCTTT; CDR3aa: CASTRGGGAAEAFF
abundance: many; d_gene: -; v_gene: TRBV7-2; j_gene: TRBJ2-7; CDR3nt: TGTGCCAGCAGCTTTCTCAGGGTCGACGAGCAGTACTTC; CDR3aa: CASSFLRVDEQYF
abundance: -; d_gene: TRBD1; v_gene: TRBV7-4; j_gene: TRBJ1-2; CDR3nt: TGTGCCAGCAGCTTTGAGGGAGGGGGCCTCACCTTC; CDR3aa: CASSFEGGGLTF
abundance: many; d_gene: TRBD1; v_gene: TRBV10-3; j_gene: TRBJ1-2; CDR3nt: TGTGCCATCAGTGATCCGGGACAGGGGGCGCGTGACTATGGCTACACCTTC; CDR3aa: CAISDPGQGARDYGYTF
abundance: -; d_gene: TRBD2; v_gene: TRBV20-1; j_gene: TRBJ2-7; CDR3nt: TGCAGTGCTAGCCTAGCGGGGGAGATTCCCTCCTACGAGCAGTACTTC; CDR3aa: CSASLAGEIPSYEQYF
abundance: few; d_gene: -; v_gene: TRBV29-1; j_gene: TRBJ1-3; CDR3nt: TGCAGCGTCGGAGCAGGGTTTGGAAACACCATATATTTT; CDR3aa: CSVGAGFGNTIYF
abundance: few; d_gene: -; v_gene: TRBV19; j_gene: TRBJ2-6; CDR3nt: TGTGCCAGTAGTCTCCGGGGACCTGACAGTCCTGGGGCCAACGTCCTGACTTTC; CDR3aa: CASSLRGPDSPGANVLTF
abundance: many; d_gene: TRBD2; v_gene: TRBV12-3/TRBV12-4; j_gene: TRBJ2-7; CDR3nt: TGTGCCAGCAGTTTAGCGCTCTGGGGGGGCGAGCAGTACTTC; CDR3aa: CASSLALWGGEQYF
abundance: many; d_gene: -; v_gene: TRBV29-1; j_gene: TRBJ1-4; CDR3nt: TGCAGCGTTGGAGGGTCAGGGAATGAAAAACTGTTTTTT; CDR3aa: CSVGGSGNEKLFF
abundance: many; d_gene: TRBD1; v_gene: TRBV7-9; j_gene: TRBJ2-5; CDR3nt: TGTGCCAGCAGTGAACAGGGGAAAGAGACCCAGTACTTC; CDR3aa: CASSEQGKETQYF
abundance: -; d_gene: -; v_gene: TRBV7-2; j_gene: TRBJ2-3; CDR3nt: TGTGCCAGCAGCTTAGTGCCTAGTGTCGCAGATACGCAGTATTTT; CDR3aa: CASSLVPSVADTQYF
abundance: many; d_gene: -; v_gene: TRBV20-1; j_gene: TRBJ2-5; CDR3nt: TGCAGTGCTAGCTTTGCGGGGTTCGAGACCCAGTACTTC; CDR3aa: CSASFAGFETQYF
abundance: -; d_gene: TRBD2; v_gene: TRBV20-1; j_gene: TRBJ2-5; CDR3nt: TGCAGTGCTAGCGTCGGGAGGGCCTTGGAGACCCAGTACTTC; CDR3aa: CSASVGRALETQYF
abundance: -; d_gene: -; v_gene: TRBV29-1; j_gene: TRBJ2-2; CDR3nt: TGCAGCGTTGATCGACCAGGGTCGGAAACCGGGGAGCTGTTTTTT; CDR3aa: CSVDRPGSETGELFF
abundance: -; d_gene: -; v_gene: TRBV2; j_gene: TRBJ1-5; CDR3nt: TGTGCCAGCAGTTACGGACCGGTACAAGCGAATCAGCCCCAGCATTTT; CDR3aa: CASSYGPVQANQPQHF
abundance: -; d_gene: -; v_gene: TRBV29-1; j_gene: TRBJ1-1; CDR3nt: TGCAGCGTTGGGGCAGTACTTATGAACACTGAAGCTTTCTTT; CDR3aa: CSVGAVLMNTEAFF
abundance: once; d_gene: TRBD2; v_gene: TRBV20-1; j_gene: TRBJ2-7; CDR3nt: TGCAGTGCCGCACGACTAGCGGGGGGGCAGAACGAGCAGTACTTC; CDR3aa: CSAARLAGGQNEQYF
abundance: many; d_gene: TRBD2; v_gene: TRBV13; j_gene: TRBJ2-5; CDR3nt: TGTGCCAGCAGCTTTGGCGGGAGGGCCGGGGAGACCCAGTACTTC; CDR3aa: CASSFGGRAGETQYF
abundance: -; d_gene: -; v_gene: TRBV20-1; j_gene: TRBJ1-2; CDR3nt: TGCAGTGCTAGAGATGAGACAGCCTCTGGAAACACCTTC; CDR3aa: CSARDETASGNTF
abundance: few; d_gene: TRBD2; v_gene: TRBV4-1; j_gene: TRBJ2-7; CDR3nt: TGCGCCAGCAGCCAAACTCTGGGGGGGATTTACGAGCAGTACTTC; CDR3aa: CASSQTLGGIYEQYF
abundance: once; d_gene: TRBD1; v_gene: TRBV7-2; j_gene: TRBJ1-1; CDR3nt: TGTGCCAGCAGCTTACCGCCGGGACAGGGGGCGCGGACTGAAGCTTTCTTT; CDR3aa: CASSLPPGQGARTEAFF
abundance: few; d_gene: -; v_gene: TRBV19; j_gene: TRBJ1-1; CDR3nt: TGTGCCAGCGTCGCCGGGACAGAAGCTTTCTTT; CDR3aa: CASVAGTEAFF
abundance: many; d_gene: TRBD2; v_gene: TRBV7-2; j_gene: TRBJ2-5; CDR3nt: TGTGCCAGCAGCCACCTAGCGGGAGTCCAAGAGACCCAGTACTTC; CDR3aa: CASSHLAGVQETQYF
abundance: few; d_gene: -; v_gene: TRBV29-1; j_gene: TRBJ1-1; CDR3nt: TGCAGCGTTGACGCCCGGGGGCAAGTGACTGAAGCTTTCTTT; CDR3aa: CSVDARGQVTEAFF
abundance: many; d_gene: -; v_gene: TRBV5-1; j_gene: TRBJ2-2; CDR3nt: TGCGCCAGCAGCTTGTCTGGGAGCGACACCGGGGAGCTGTTTTTT; CDR3aa: CASSLSGSDTGELFF
abundance: -; d_gene: TRBD1; v_gene: TRBV25-1; j_gene: TRBJ1-2; CDR3nt: TGTGCCAGCTCAAGAACCTCGGGACAGTCAAACTATGGCTACACCTTC; CDR3aa: CASSRTSGQSNYGYTF
abundance: many; d_gene: TRBD1; v_gene: TRBV7-9; j_gene: TRBJ2-7; CDR3nt: TGTGCCAGCAGCTTAAGGGACAGGGGTGTCTACGAGCAGTACTTC; CDR3aa: CASSLRDRGVYEQYF
abundance: few; d_gene: -; v_gene: TRBV9; j_gene: TRBJ1-3; CDR3nt: TGTGCCAGCAGCGTCGGGGGCGGGACCTCTGGAAACACCATATATTTT; CDR3aa: CASSVGGGTSGNTIYF
abundance: many; d_gene: -; v_gene: TRBV20-1; j_gene: TRBJ2-7; CDR3nt: TGCAGTGCTAGAGGGCATAACTACGAGCAGTACTTC; CDR3aa: CSARGHNYEQYF
abundance: -; d_gene: -; v_gene: TRBV15; j_gene: TRBJ2-5; CDR3nt: TGTGCCACCAGCAGGACAGCGATTGGAGAGACCCAGTACTTC; CDR3aa: CATSRTAIGETQYF